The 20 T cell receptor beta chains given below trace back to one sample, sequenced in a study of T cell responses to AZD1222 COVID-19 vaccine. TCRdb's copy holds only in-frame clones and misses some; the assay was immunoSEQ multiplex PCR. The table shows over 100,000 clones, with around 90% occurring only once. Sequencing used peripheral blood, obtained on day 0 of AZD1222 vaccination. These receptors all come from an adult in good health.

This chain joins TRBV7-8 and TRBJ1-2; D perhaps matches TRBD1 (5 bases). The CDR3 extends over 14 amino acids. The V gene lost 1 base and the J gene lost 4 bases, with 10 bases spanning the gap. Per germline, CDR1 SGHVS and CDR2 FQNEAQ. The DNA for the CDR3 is TGTGCCAGCAGCTTAGTGGGGGGAGGCTATGGCTACACCTTC. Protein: CASSLVGGGYGYTF.

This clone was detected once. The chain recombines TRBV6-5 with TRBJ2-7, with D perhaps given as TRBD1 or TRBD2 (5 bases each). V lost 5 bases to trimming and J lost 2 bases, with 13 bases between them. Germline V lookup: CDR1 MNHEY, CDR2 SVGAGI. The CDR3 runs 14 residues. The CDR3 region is CASSIRDAPYEQYF. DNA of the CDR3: TGTGCCAGCAGTATCCGGGACGCCCCCTACGAGCAGTACTTC.

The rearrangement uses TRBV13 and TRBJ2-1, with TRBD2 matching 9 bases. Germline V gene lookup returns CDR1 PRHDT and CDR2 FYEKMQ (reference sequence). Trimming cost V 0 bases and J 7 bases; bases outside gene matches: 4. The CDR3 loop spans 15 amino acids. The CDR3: CASSLGRGGVNEQFF. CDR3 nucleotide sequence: TGTGCCAGCAGCTTAGGGCGGGGGGGAGTAAATGAGCAGTTCTTC. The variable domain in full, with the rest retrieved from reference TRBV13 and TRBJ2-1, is AAGVIQSPRHLIKEKRETATLKCYPIPRHDTVYWYQQGPGQDPQFLISFYEKMQSDKGSIPDRFSAQQFSDYHSELNMSSLELGDSALYFCASSLGRGGVNEQFFGPGTRLTVL.

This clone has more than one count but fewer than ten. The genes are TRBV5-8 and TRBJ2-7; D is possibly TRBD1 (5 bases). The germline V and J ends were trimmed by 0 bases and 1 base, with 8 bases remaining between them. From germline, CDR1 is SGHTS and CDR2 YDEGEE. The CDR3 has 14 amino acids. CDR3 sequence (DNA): TGTGCCAGCAGCTTGGAACAGGCGTCCTACGAGCAGTACTTC. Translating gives CASSLEQASYEQYF.

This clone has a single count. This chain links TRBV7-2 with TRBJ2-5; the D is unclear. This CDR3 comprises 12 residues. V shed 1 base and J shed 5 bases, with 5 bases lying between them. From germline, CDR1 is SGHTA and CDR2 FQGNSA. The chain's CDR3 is CASSLGSETQYF. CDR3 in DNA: TGTGCCAGCAGCTTAGGGAGTGAGACCCAGTACTTC.

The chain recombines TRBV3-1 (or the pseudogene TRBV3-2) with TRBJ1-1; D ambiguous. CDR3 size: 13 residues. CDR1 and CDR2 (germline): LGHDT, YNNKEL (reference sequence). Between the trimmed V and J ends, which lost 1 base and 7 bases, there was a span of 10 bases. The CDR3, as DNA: TGTGCCAGCAGCCAAGTTAGGTCCAGTGAAGCTTTCTTT. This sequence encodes CASSQVRSSEAFF.

The CDR3, as DNA: TGCGCCAGCAGCCGGGACAGCTCCTACAATGAGCAGTTCTTC. It specifies CASSRDSSYNEQFF. This chain links TRBV5-1 with TRBJ2-1; 7 bases agree with TRBD1. Germline CDR1 and CDR2: SGHRS and YFSETQ. Trimming removed 4 bases from V and 0 bases from J; junction bases left unmatched: 1. The CDR3 is made up of 14 amino acids.

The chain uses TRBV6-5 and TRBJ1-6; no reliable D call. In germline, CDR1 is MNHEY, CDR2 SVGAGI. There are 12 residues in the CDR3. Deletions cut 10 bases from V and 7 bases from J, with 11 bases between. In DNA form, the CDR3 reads TGTGCCACCCGAGCCTCGAATTCACCCCTCCACTTT. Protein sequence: CATRASNSPLHF.

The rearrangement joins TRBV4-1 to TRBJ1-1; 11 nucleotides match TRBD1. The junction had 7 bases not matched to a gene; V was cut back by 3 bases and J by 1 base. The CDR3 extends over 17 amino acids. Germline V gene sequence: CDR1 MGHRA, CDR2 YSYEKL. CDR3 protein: CASSHPGQGAGNTEAFF. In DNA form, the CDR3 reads TGCGCCAGCAGCCACCCCGGACAGGGGGCAGGGAACACTGAAGCTTTCTTT.

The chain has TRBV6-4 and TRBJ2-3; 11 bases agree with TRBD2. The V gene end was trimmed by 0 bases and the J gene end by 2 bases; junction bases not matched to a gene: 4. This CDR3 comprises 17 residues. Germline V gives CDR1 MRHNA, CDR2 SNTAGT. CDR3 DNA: TGTGCCAGCAGTGACTCTACTAGCGGGGGTCACACAGATACGCAGTATTTT. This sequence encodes CASSDSTSGGHTDTQYF.

The CDR3 DNA follows: TGTGCCAGCGTCGAGAACACCGGGGAGCTGTTTTTT. It specifies CASVENTGELFF. J is TRBJ2-2 and V is TRBV28; D remains unclear. V was trimmed by 8 bases and J by 1 base, leaving 5 bases between them. Per the germline V gene, CDR1 is MDHEN and CDR2 is SYDVKM. The CDR3 extends over 12 amino acids.

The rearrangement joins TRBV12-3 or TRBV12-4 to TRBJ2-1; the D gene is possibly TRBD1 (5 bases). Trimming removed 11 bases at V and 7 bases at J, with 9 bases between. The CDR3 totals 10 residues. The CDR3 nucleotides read TGTGCCTCCAAGGGGAATGAGCAGTTCTTC. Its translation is CASKGNEQFF.

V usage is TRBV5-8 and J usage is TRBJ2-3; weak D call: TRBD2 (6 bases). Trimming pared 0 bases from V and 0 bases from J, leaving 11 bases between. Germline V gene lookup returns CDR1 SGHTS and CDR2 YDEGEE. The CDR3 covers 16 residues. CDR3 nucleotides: TGTGCCAGCAGCTTGGGGATAGCGGAAAGCACAGATACGCAGTATTTT. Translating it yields CASSLGIAESTDTQYF.

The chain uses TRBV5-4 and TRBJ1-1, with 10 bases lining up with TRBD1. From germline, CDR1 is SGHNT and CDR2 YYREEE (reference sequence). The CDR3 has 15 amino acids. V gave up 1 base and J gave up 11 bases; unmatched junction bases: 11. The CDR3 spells CASSLWNGTGAGAFF. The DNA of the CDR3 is TGTGCCAGCAGCTTGTGGAATGGGACAGGGGCGGGCGCTTTCTTT.

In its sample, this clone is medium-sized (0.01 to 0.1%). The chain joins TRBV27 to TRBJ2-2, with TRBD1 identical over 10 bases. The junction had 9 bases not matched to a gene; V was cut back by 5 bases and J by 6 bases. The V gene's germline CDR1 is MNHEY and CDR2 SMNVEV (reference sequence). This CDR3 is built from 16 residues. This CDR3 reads CASSPRQGAGAGELFF. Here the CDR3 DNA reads TGTGCCAGCAGTCCGAGACAGGGGGCTGGTGCCGGGGAGCTGTTTTTT.

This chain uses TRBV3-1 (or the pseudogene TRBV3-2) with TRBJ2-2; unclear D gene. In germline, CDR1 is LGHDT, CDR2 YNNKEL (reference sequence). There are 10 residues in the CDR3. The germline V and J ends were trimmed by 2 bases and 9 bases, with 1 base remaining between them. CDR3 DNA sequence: TGTGCCAGCAGCCAAAGGGAGCTGTTTTTT. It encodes CASSQRELFF.

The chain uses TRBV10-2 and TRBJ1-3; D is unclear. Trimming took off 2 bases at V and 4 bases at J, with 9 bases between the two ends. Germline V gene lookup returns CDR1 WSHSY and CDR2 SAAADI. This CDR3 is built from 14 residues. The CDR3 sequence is CASSEEGGGNTIYF. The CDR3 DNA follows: TGCGCCAGCAGTGAGGAGGGTGGGGGAAACACCATATATTTT.

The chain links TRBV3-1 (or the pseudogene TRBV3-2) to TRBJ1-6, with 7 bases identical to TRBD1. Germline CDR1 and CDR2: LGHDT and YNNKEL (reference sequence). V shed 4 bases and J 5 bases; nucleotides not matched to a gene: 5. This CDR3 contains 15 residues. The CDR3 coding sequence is TGTGCCAGCAGCCCCATAGGGACAGATAATTCACCCCTCCACTTT. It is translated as CASSPIGTDNSPLHF.

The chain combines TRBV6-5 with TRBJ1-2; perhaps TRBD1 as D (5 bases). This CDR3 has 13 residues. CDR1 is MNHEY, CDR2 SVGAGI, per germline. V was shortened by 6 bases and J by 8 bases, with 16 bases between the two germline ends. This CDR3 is CASSQRGYGGYTF. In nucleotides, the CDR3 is TGTGCCAGCAGCCAGAGGGGCTATGGAGGCTACACCTTC.

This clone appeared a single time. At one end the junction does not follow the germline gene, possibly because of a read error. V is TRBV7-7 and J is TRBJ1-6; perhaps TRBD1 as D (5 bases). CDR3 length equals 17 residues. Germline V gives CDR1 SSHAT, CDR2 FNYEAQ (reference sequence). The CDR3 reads CASSHNTGSSYNSPLHF. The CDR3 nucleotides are TGTGCTAGCAGCCACAATACAGGAAGCTCCTATAATTCACCCCTCCACTTT. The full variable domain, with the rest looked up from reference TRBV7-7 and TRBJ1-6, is GAGVSQSPRYKVTKRGQDVTLRCDPISSHATLYWYQQALGQGPEFLTYFNYEAQPDKSGLPSDRFSAERPEGSISTLTIQRTEQRDSAMYRCASSHNTGSSYNSPLHFGNGTRLTVT.